Below, 10 T cell receptor beta chains from the same sample are listed, as sequenced in a study of cytomegalovirus exposure and HLA in healthy donors (TCRdb year 2017). The library came from the immunoSEQ multiplex PCR assay. The clones in this table, taken by TCRdb from immuneACCESS, are in-frame only. Not every clone is retained; where verified, under half of the shortfall comes from an unresolved V gene, and the cause of the rest is unknown. The sample table shows some 90,000 clones, and roughly nine tenths are seen once. Approximately 5.8% of the sample comes from the top ten. What was sequenced was PBMCs. These receptors all come from a man aged 18 to 30 in good health and CMV-seropositive.

This clone was recorded a few times. This rearrangement joins TRBV29-1 to TRBJ1-1; perhaps TRBD1 as D (5 bases). CDR1 is SQVTM and CDR2 is ANQGSEA in the germline V gene. CDR3 length: 15 residues. Trimming shortened V by 3 bases and J by 0 bases, and 14 bases separated the two germline ends. The CDR3 loop reads CSVDNWGGMNTEAFF. CDR3 coding DNA: TGCAGCGTTGATAATTGGGGGGGGATGAACACTGAAGCTTTCTTT.

This chain connects TRBV11-3 to TRBJ2-5; D gene ambiguous. The V gene's germline CDR1 is SGHNT and CDR2 YENEEA. The V end was cut by 5 bases, the J end by 3 bases, with 7 bases between. The CDR3 contains 12 residues. The CDR3 protein is CASSLVEETQYF. The CDR3 DNA sequence: TGTGCCAGCAGCCTGGTAGAAGAGACCCAGTACTTC.

The chain employs TRBV18 and TRBJ2-5; 11 bases line up with TRBD2. The CDR3 is 15 residues long. With 3 bases clipped from V and 3 bases from J, the junction kept 3 bases outside the gene matches. Germline CDR1 KGHSH, CDR2 LQKENI. CDR3 coding DNA: TGTGCCAGCTCACCTGGGACTAGCGGAAAAGAGACCCAGTACTTC. It translates to CASSPGTSGKETQYF.

The rearrangement uses TRBV7-9 and TRBJ2-7; 9 nucleotides align to TRBD1. The germline CDR1 and CDR2 sequences are SEHNR and FQNEAQ (reference sequence). This CDR3 is 14 amino acids long. V lost 5 bases and J lost 4; bases outside the gene matches: 6. This CDR3 is CASSRTGAGYEQYF. CDR3 nucleotides: TGTGCCAGCAGCCGGACAGGGGCGGGTTACGAGCAGTACTTC.

The chain has TRBV29-1 and TRBJ2-5, with D perhaps matching TRBD2 (5 bases). Per the germline V gene, CDR1 is SQVTM and CDR2 is ANQGSEA. V shed 6 bases and J shed 7 bases, with 15 bases lying between them. The CDR3 sequence is 12 residues long. CDR3 DNA sequence: TGCAGCGTGCCTCGGGGAGAGGGGACCCAGTACTTC. Its translation is CSVPRGEGTQYF.

The DNA of the CDR3 is TGTGCCAGCAGTTTAGGCCCCACAGGGTTCGACGAGCAGTACTTC. Its protein is CASSLGPTGFDEQYF. The chain employs TRBV27 and TRBJ2-7; possible D gene TRBD1, 6 bases. The CDR3 spans 15 residues. Trimming took 2 bases from V and 5 from J, leaving 16 bases between them. Per the germline V gene, CDR1 is MNHEY and CDR2 is SMNVEV (reference sequence).

The chain links TRBV5-4 to TRBJ1-2, with D uncertain. Germline V gives CDR1 SGHNT, CDR2 YYREEE (reference sequence). The CDR3 totals 14 residues. The germline V and J ends were trimmed by 6 bases and 2 bases, with 14 bases remaining between them. Here the CDR3 DNA reads TGTGCCAGCAACTCGGCAGGAAGAAACTATGGCTACACCTTC. This encodes CASNSAGRNYGYTF.

The genes are TRBV18 and TRBJ2-1; tentatively, D is TRBD1 (5 bases). CDR3 length: 15 residues. Per germline, CDR1 KGHSH and CDR2 LQKENI. The germline V and J ends were trimmed by 2 bases and 4 bases, with 12 bases remaining between them. CDR3 region: CASSPGASGYNEQFF. Here the CDR3 DNA reads TGTGCCAGCTCACCAGGGGCCTCTGGATACAATGAGCAGTTCTTC.

The J gene is TRBJ1-1, the V gene TRBV19; the D is unclear. Germline V gene sequence: CDR1 LNHDA, CDR2 SQIVND (reference sequence). Trimming took 4 bases from V and 0 from J, leaving 9 bases between them. CDR3 length: 14 residues. CDR3 coding DNA: TGTGCCAGTAGTAGGGCAGGTATGAACACTGAAGCTTTCTTT. This gives the protein CASSRAGMNTEAFF.

This clone was seen just once. The rearrangement joins TRBV9 to TRBJ2-2; 8 nucleotides agree with TRBD2. CDR1 is SGDLS and CDR2 is YYNGEE in the germline V gene. CDR3 length: 15 amino acids. J lost 4 bases, V lost 4 bases, and 6 bases had no gene match. CDR3 sequence (DNA): TGTGCCAGCAGCCCGAGGACTAGCTCCACCGGGGAGCTGTTTTTT. This sequence encodes CASSPRTSSTGELFF. Full variable domain (missing parts from reference TRBV9 and TRBJ2-2): DSGVTQTPKHLITATGQRVTLRCSPRSGDLSVYWYQQSLDQGLQFLIQYYNGEERAKGNILERFSAQQFPDLHSELNLSSLELGDSALYFCASSPRTSSTGELFFGEGSRLTVL.